This TCR beta chain derives from a study of CD8 T cells in ankylosing spondylitis (dated by TCRdb to about 2017). With regard to the full study: The study profiled T cell receptor beta repertoires in healthy donors and ankylosing spondylitis patients to find disease-linked TCR variants. The full study cohort was made up of about 25 ankylosing spondylitis patients and around 100 healthy donors. Samples of peripheral blood were taken, and for ankylosing spondylitis patients, synovial fluid was collected as well. What the study reported, not specific to this receptor: Significant enrichment of the disease-linked clones was reported in matched synovial fluid samples from ankylosing spondylitis patients. A TCR beta motif of eight highly homologous amino acid variants appeared characteristic of blood from ankylosing spondylitis patients. Some of the motif variants had been reported before in the synovial fluid and blood of reactive arthritis patients, a finding that suggests common disease-initiation mechanisms. A CD8+ phenotype was shown by the disease-linked clones, which were found at relatively low frequencies in peripheral blood.

The germline V gene gives CDR1 as KGHSH and CDR2 as LQKENI. The CDR3 goes from the cysteine to the phenylalanine over 11 residues. The CDR3 DNA has 33 bases and is translated from base 1. Sequencing was performed on an Illumina HiSeq 2500. Quantitative 5'-RACE with molecular barcodes was used to prepare TCR beta libraries. The authors processed their data as follows. A new computational method based on a probabilistic model of VDJ rearrangement was used to identify disease-linked TCR variants. The public sequencing data were trimmed at Q25 with fastp and processed into clonotypes with MiXCR by TCRdb, which kept only in-frame beta chains. Entries are consolidated by CDR3 protein sequence, retaining the most common genes and DNA. TCRdb's processing, not the authors', yielded these V and J calls. The sample table holds 350,000 or so distinct CDR3 sequences, of which around 10% were seen once. Jointly, the top ten make up about 10% of the sample.

Regarding this clonotype: This receptor's antigen is unknown. Base qualities are missing; no much larger clone stands one base away.

This TCR derives from a female donor with ankylosing spondylitis or in good health (not recorded which). The chain links TRBV18 with TRBJ1-5, with the D gene not confidently named. The specimen sequenced was blood, either unsorted or a sorted T cell fraction (not recorded which). The sequence in DNA is TGTGCTCTCCGGCGGGGTCAGCCCCAGCATTTT. Translated, this is CALRRGQPQHF.